Each of the 27 T cell receptor beta chains below was sequenced from the same sample in a study of blood T cells in healthy people across ages. Next came a second PCR, run for 7 to 11 cycles, which used a sample-barcoded 5' primer along with a J-beta primer mix. A single record per CDR3 protein comes from TCRdb applying MiXCR to the 5' RACE reads. In the table there are about 570,000 distinct CDR3 sequences, 27% of which are singletons. Material: blood. Every receptor here comes from a woman aged 70-85 years in good health.

The V and J genes are TRBV28 and TRBJ1-2; a possible D gene is TRBD1 (6 bases). Germline CDR1 reads MDHEN; CDR2 reads SYDVKM. The CDR3 length is 16 residues. V gave up 4 bases and J gave up 5 bases, with 20 bases separating them. In DNA form, the CDR3 reads TGTGCCAGCAGTTCGATGAGGGGGGGGAACGGGTATGGCTACACCTTC. Its protein product is CASSSMRGGNGYGYTF.

The table lists this clonotype with a few counts. V usage is TRBV6-2 or TRBV6-3 and J usage is TRBJ2-1, with TRBD1 matching over 9 bases. From germline, CDR1 is MNHEY and CDR2 SVGEGT. V lost 7 bases to trimming and J lost 10 bases; unmatched junction nucleotides: 11. This CDR3 is built from 14 residues. CDR3 DNA: TGTGCCAGCATTAAGACAGGGGGTTGGGGGGAGCAGTTCTTC. This sequence encodes CASIKTGGWGEQFF.

This sequence joins TRBV20-1 and TRBJ2-7; 10 nucleotides align to TRBD2. The CDR3 covers 14 residues. Germline CDR1 DFQATT, CDR2 SNEGSKA (reference sequence). The V and J ends lost 3 bases and 3 bases, in that order; junction bases with no gene match: 5. The CDR3: CSARLAGAYYEQYF. The CDR3 bases are TGCAGTGCTAGGCTAGCGGGGGCCTACTACGAGCAGTACTTC.

This sequence joins TRBV29-1 and TRBJ1-2; TRBD1 aligns across 9 bases. This CDR3 comprises 16 residues. V was pared by 2 bases and J by 7 bases, with 14 bases of the junction left unmatched. The germline V gene has CDR1 SQVTM and CDR2 ANQGSEA. CDR3 sequence: CSVEPPDRTGVGGYTF. CDR3 nucleotides: TGCAGCGTTGAACCCCCCGATAGGACAGGGGTTGGTGGCTACACCTTC.

This clonotype was seen only a few times. The chain carries TRBV4-1 and TRBJ2-6, with D perhaps TRBD2 (6 bases). The CDR3 spans 19 residues. V gave up 0 bases and J gave up 0 bases, with 15 bases separating them. Germline V gives CDR1 MGHRA, CDR2 YSYEKL. The CDR3 reads CASSQDPGGTYSGANVLTF. For the CDR3, the DNA is TGCGCCAGCAGCCAAGACCCCGGGGGTACTTACTCTGGGGCCAACGTCCTGACTTTC.

The genes are TRBV29-1 and TRBJ2-3; no firm D call. V was trimmed by 2 bases and J by 4 bases, leaving 7 bases between them. Germline-derived CDR1 and CDR2 are SQVTM and ANQGSEA. There are 12 residues in the CDR3. The CDR3 sequence is CSVEIVPDTQYF. The CDR3 DNA follows: TGCAGCGTTGAAATAGTCCCAGATACGCAGTATTTT.

This sequence joins TRBV20-1 and TRBJ1-5, with D possibly being TRBD1 (5 bases). This CDR3 is 15 amino acids long. In germline, CDR1 is DFQATT, CDR2 SNEGSKA (reference sequence). The ends were cut back, 1 base at V and 0 bases at J, with 10 bases in the middle. The CDR3 sequence: CSARVTGGSNQPQHF. The CDR3 nucleotides are TGCAGTGCTAGAGTTACGGGGGGTAGCAATCAGCCCCAGCATTTT.

This clonotype was observed at least ten times. The chain is built from TRBV10-3 and TRBJ2-3; 8 bases are shared with TRBD1. V was pared by 2 bases and J by 6 bases, with 16 bases of the junction left unmatched. Germline V gene lookup returns CDR1 ENHRY and CDR2 SYGVKD. The CDR3 covers 18 residues. CDR3 DNA sequence: TGTGCCATCAGTGAGACCACGGAAAGGGACAGGTTGATGGATACGCAGTATTTT. It specifies CAISETTERDRLMDTQYF.

The chain employs TRBV5-1 and TRBJ1-1; 8 bases fit TRBD1. The CDR3 sequence is 13 residues long. The V gene's germline CDR1 is SGHRS and CDR2 YFSETQ. With V trimmed by 4 bases and J by 3 bases, 2 bases remained unmatched. CDR3 DNA sequence: TGCGCCAGCAGCATGACAGGGGACACTGAAGCTTTCTTT. This encodes CASSMTGDTEAFF. Full variable domain (rest looked up from reference TRBV5-1 and TRBJ1-1): KAGVTQTPRYLIKTRGQQVTLSCSPISGHRSVSWYQQTPGQGLQFLFEYFSETQRNKGNFPGRFSGRQFSNSRSEMNVSTLELGDSALYLCASSMTGDTEAFFGQGTRLTVV.

This clonotype was counted a few times. This sequence joins TRBV9 and TRBJ2-5; tentatively, D is TRBD2 (6 bases). The CDR3 length is 16 residues. V was shortened by 0 bases and J by 1 base, with 13 bases between the two germline ends. The germline CDR1 and CDR2 sequences are SGDLS and YYNGEE. The CDR3: CASSVGVGGLQETQYF. CDR3 sequence (DNA): TGTGCCAGCAGCGTAGGGGTGGGGGGACTCCAAGAGACCCAGTACTTC.

This clonotype was counted between two and nine times. This sequence joins TRBV6-2 or TRBV6-3 and TRBJ1-2; D is unresolved. The CDR3 spans 13 residues. CDR1 MNHEY and CDR2 SVGEGT come from the germline V gene. With 8 bases removed from V and 4 bases from J, the gap between germline ends came to 14 bases. The CDR3 here is CASQFKRAYGYTF. The CDR3 DNA reads TGTGCCAGCCAATTCAAACGGGCCTATGGCTACACCTTC.

This clonotype showed up just a few times. The chain carries TRBV7-3 and TRBJ2-3; 12 bases map to TRBD2. The CDR3 has 16 residues. The junction had 7 bases not matched to a gene; V was cut back by 5 bases and J by 4 bases. Germline CDR1 reads SGHTA; CDR2 reads FQGTGA. DNA for the CDR3: TGTGCCAGCAGCCCGCCCACTAGCGGGGGGCCAGATACGCAGTATTTT. The encoded protein is CASSPPTSGGPDTQYF.

This chain uses TRBV6-5 with TRBJ2-1; D might be TRBD2 (5 bases). The germline CDR1 and CDR2 sequences are MNHEY and SVGAGI. This CDR3 region has 13 residues. Between the trimmed V and J ends, which lost 2 bases and 6 bases, there was a span of 8 bases. Here the CDR3 DNA reads TGTGCCAGCAGTTACCGCCGGGGCAATGAGCAGTTCTTC. Protein product: CASSYRRGNEQFF.

The chain carries TRBV30 and TRBJ1-5, with D unclear. CDR3 length equals 13 residues. The germline V gene has CDR1 GTSNPN and CDR2 SVGIG (reference sequence). Trimming removed 1 base from V and 3 bases from J, with 7 bases in between. The CDR3 DNA reads TGTGCCTGGAGTGGGACCGCCAATCAGCCCCAGCATTTT. It encodes CAWSGTANQPQHF. The variable domain in full, with the rest retrieved from reference TRBV30 and TRBJ1-5, is SQTIHQWPATLVQPVGSPLSLECTVEGTSNPNLYWYRQAAGRGLQLLFYSVGIGQISSEVPQNLSASRPQDRQFILSSKKLLLSDSGFYLCAWSGTANQPQHFGDGTRLSIL.

This clonotype showed up just a few times. The chain links TRBV6-6 to TRBJ1-6; 9 bases map to TRBD1. The germline V gene encodes CDR1 MNHNY and CDR2 SVGAGI (reference sequence). J lost 4 bases, V lost 4 bases, and 5 bases had no gene match. The CDR3 runs 16 residues. The CDR3 loop reads CASSSGQGRYNSPLHF. CDR3 sequence (DNA): TGTGCCAGCAGTTCCGGACAGGGGCGATATAATTCACCCCTCCACTTT.

This clonotype was counted ten times or more. This chain uses TRBV5-1 with TRBJ2-1; weak D call: TRBD2 (5 bases). The CDR3 loop spans 16 amino acids. Germline values: CDR1 SGHRS, CDR2 YFSETQ. V lost 0 bases and J 2 bases, leaving 12 bases between the germline ends. The DNA of the CDR3 is TGCGCCAGCAGCTTGGAAAGCGGAAGGGCCTACAATGAGCAGTTCTTC. Its translation: CASSLESGRAYNEQFF.

The CDR3 here is CASTPVRNTGELFF. For the CDR3, the DNA is TGTGCCAGCACCCCCGTACGGAACACCGGGGAGCTGTTTTTT. The chain joins TRBV11-2 to TRBJ2-2; the D is unclear. This CDR3 has 14 residues. CDR1 and CDR2 from the germline V gene are SGHAT and FQNNGV. Between the trimmed V and J ends, which lost 7 bases and 1 base, there was a span of 10 bases.

The genes are TRBV20-1 and TRBJ1-5; TRBD1 is a possible D gene (5 bases). V lost 5 bases and J lost 1, with 15 bases in between. The germline CDR1 and CDR2 sequences are DFQATT and SNEGSKA (reference sequence). The CDR3 covers 15 residues. The CDR3 nucleotides are TGCAGTGCTTTAGGGACCCGGCGGAGCAATCAGCCCCAGCATTTT. As protein: CSALGTRRSNQPQHF.

The V gene is TRBV5-6, the J gene TRBJ1-4; no reliable D call. V was trimmed by 2 bases and J by 4 bases, leaving 9 bases between them. This CDR3 spans 14 amino acids. Germline V gives CDR1 SGHDT, CDR2 YYEEEE. CDR3 amino acids: CASSFSRHNEKLFF. The CDR3 DNA reads as TGTGCCAGCAGCTTTTCCAGGCATAATGAAAAACTGTTTTTT.

J is TRBJ2-1 and V is TRBV6-1, with TRBD2 identical over 7 bases. The CDR3 contains 16 residues. V trimming: 6 bases; J trimming: 0 bases; junction bases outside the gene matches: 8. Per germline, CDR1 MNHNS and CDR2 SASEGT. CDR3 in DNA: TGTGCCAGCAGCGGTAGACTAGCCCTCTCCTACAATGAGCAGTTCTTC. Residues: CASSGRLALSYNEQFF.

CDR3 protein: CASSQDLAAYSNQPQHF. CDR3 sequence (DNA): TGTGCCAGCAGCCAAGATCTGGCAGCTTATAGCAATCAGCCCCAGCATTTT. This sequence joins TRBV4-2 and TRBJ1-5; D unresolved. The ends were cut back, 0 bases at V and 0 bases at J, with 12 bases in the middle. Germline CDR1 LGHNA, CDR2 YNFKEQ. The CDR3 runs 17 residues.

This clonotype turned up a few times. The chain recombines TRBV5-4 with TRBJ2-7, with D possibly matching TRBD1 (6 bases). The germline V and J ends were trimmed by 2 bases and 4 bases, with 13 bases remaining between them. The CDR3 contains 14 residues. In germline, CDR1 is SGHNT, CDR2 YYREEE (reference sequence). CDR3 sequence: CASSFQGISYEQYF. DNA for the CDR3: TGTGCCAGCAGCTTTCAGGGGATCTCGTACGAGCAGTACTTC.

Comment on this clonotype: Mismatch with germline at one junction end may stem from a read error. This chain uses TRBV7-8 with TRBJ2-2; 7 bases agree with TRBD2. This CDR3 comprises 15 residues. Per germline, CDR1 SGHVS and CDR2 FQNEAQ. CDR3 sequence reads: CASRPSGAKTGELFF. The CDR3, as DNA: TGTGCCAGCAGACCAAGCGGGGCGAAGACCGGGGAGCTGTTTTTT.

This clonotype was seen at least ten times. The V gene is TRBV10-3, the J gene TRBJ2-3; 15 nucleotides align to TRBD2. The V and J ends lost 8 bases and 2 bases, in that order; junction bases with no gene match: 5. The germline CDR1 and CDR2 sequences are ENHRY and SYGVKD. CDR3 size: 16 residues. The CDR3 DNA reads as TGTGCCATCGGCGGGACTAGCGGGGGGAACACAGATACGCAGTATTTT. Protein: CAIGGTSGGNTDTQYF.

The rearrangement links TRBV20-1 to TRBJ2-4; no reliable D call. V lost 1 base and J 8 bases, leaving 12 bases between the germline ends. The CDR3 has 13 amino acids. Germline-derived CDR1 and CDR2 are DFQATT and SNEGSKA (reference sequence). The CDR3 DNA reads as TGCAGTGCTAGAGTGAGACCCCAGGACATTCAGTACTTC. Protein sequence: CSARVRPQDIQYF.

This clonotype was observed a few times. V is TRBV12-3 or TRBV12-4 and J is TRBJ2-7, with D possibly called TRBD1 or TRBD2 (5 bases each). Trimming pared 4 bases from V and 3 bases from J, leaving 16 bases between. The CDR3 sequence is 15 residues long. For the CDR3, the DNA is TGTGCCAGCAGTTGGGACCCCCAAAGAAGCTACGAGCAGTACTTC. It encodes CASSWDPQRSYEQYF.

There are a few counts of this clonotype. The rearrangement uses TRBV20-1 and TRBJ1-3, with 9 bases identical to TRBD1. The germline V gene encodes CDR1 DFQATT and CDR2 SNEGSKA (reference sequence). Trimming at V came to 7 bases and at J to 7 bases, leaving 8 bases not matched to a gene. The CDR3 loop spans 13 amino acids. Here the CDR3 DNA reads TGCAGTGTCCAACAGGGGGCCGGTAACACCATATATTTT. Residues: CSVQQGAGNTIYF.